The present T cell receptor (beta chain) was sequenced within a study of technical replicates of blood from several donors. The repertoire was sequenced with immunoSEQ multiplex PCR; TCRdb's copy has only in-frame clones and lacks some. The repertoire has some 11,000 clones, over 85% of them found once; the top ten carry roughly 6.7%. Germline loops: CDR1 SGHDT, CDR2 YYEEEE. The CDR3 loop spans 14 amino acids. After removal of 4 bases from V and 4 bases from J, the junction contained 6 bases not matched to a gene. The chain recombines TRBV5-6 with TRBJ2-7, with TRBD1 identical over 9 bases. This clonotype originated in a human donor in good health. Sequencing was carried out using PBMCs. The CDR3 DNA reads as TGTGCCAGCAGCCCCGGGACAGGGTTTTACGAGCAGTACTTC. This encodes CASSPGTGFYEQYF.